This T cell receptor (beta chain) was sequenced in a study of T-cell reconstitution after alpha-beta-depleted transplantation in children. The library targeted TCRbeta and was prepared with unique molecular identifiers. TCRdb reanalysed the PCR reads using MiXCR and keeps one entry per CDR3 protein. This table has 500,000 or so distinct CDR3 sequences, approximately 32% appearing once. Germline V CDR1 and CDR2: SGHDN, FVKESK. This CDR3 is 15 amino acids long. V was clipped by 0 bases and J by 4 bases, with 12 bases between them. This clonotype turned up a few times. The receptor was derived from a human donor who donated a stem cell graft to a child with aplastic anemia. Sequences were derived from PBMCs from the stem cell graft donor, sampled from the stem cell graft. V is TRBV14 and J is TRBJ1-2; D unclear. CDR3 coding DNA: TGTGCCAGCAGCCAAGAAAGATTTTCATTCTATGGCTACACCTTC. Translated, it gives CASSQERFSFYGYTF.